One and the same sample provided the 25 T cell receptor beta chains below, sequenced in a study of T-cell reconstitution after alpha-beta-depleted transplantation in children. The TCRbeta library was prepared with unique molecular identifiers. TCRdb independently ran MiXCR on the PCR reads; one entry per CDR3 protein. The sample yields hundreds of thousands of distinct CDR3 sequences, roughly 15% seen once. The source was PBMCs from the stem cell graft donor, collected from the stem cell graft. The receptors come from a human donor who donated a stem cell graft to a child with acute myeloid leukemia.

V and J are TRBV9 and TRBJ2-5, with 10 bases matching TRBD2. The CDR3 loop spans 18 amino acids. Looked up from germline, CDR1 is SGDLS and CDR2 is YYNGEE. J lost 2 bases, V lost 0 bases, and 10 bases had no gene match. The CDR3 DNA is TGTGCCAGCAGCGTAGCGGCTAGCGGGGGCGTCGCTCAAGAGACCCAGTACTTC. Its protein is CASSVAASGGVAQETQYF.

CDR3 DNA sequence: TGTGCCAGCAGCCTGGGACACTCCTCTGGAAACACCATATATTTT. Translated, it gives CASSLGHSSGNTIYF. The V gene is TRBV5-5, the J gene TRBJ1-3; the D gene is possibly TRBD1 (6 bases). Trimming took off 4 bases at V and 0 bases at J, with 11 bases between the two ends. The germline V gene encodes CDR1 SGHKS and CDR2 YYEKEE (reference sequence). There are 15 residues in the CDR3.

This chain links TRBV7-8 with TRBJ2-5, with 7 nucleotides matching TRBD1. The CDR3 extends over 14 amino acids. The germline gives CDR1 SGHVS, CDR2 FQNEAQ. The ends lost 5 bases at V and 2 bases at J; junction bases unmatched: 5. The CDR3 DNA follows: TGTGCCAGCAGCACCCCGACAGGGCAAGAGACCCAGTACTTC. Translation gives CASSTPTGQETQYF. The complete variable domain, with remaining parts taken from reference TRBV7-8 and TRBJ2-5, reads GAGVSQSPRYKVAKRGQDVALRCDPISGHVSLFWYQQALGQGPEFLTYFQNEAQLDKSGLPSDRFFAERPEGSVSTLKIQRTQQEDSAVYLCASSTPTGQETQYFGPGTRLLVL.

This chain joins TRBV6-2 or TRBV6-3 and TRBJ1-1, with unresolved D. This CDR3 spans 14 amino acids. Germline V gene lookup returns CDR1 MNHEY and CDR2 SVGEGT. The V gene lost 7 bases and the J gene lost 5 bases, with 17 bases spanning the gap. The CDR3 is CASTYTAGGTEAFF. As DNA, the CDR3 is TGTGCCAGCACCTATACGGCGGGCGGAACTGAAGCTTTCTTT.

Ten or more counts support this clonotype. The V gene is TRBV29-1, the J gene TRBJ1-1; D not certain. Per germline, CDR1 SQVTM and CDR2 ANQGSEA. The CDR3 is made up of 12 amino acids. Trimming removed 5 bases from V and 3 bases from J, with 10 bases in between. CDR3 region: CSVLHLDTEAFF. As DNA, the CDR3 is TGCAGCGTTTTACATCTGGACACTGAAGCTTTCTTT.

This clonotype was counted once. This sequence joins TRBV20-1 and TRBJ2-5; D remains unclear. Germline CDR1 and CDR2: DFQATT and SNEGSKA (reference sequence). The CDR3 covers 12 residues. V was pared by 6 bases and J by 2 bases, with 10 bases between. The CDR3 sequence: CSAFVAQETQYF. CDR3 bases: TGCAGTGCCTTCGTGGCTCAAGAGACCCAGTACTTC.

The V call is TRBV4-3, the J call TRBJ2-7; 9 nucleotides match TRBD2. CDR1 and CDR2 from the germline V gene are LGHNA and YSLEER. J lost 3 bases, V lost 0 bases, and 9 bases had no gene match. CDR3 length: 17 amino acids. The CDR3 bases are TGCGCCAGCAGCCAAGATTTTGGTAGCGGGGGCCTCTACGAGCAGTACTTC. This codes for CASSQDFGSGGLYEQYF.

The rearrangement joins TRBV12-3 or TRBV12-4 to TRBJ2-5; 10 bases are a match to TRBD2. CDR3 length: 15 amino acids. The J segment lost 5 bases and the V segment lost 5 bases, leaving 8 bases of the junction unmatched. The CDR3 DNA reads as TGTGCCAGCAGTCCTTTCGCTAGCGGGGGCGAGACCCAGTACTTC. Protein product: CASSPFASGGETQYF.

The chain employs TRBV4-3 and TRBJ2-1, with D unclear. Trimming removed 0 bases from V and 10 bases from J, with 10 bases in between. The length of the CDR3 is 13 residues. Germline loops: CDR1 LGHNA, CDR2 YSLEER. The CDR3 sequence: CASSQDLTSEQFF. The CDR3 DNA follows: TGCGCCAGCAGCCAAGATCTGACCTCCGAGCAGTTCTTC.

CDR3 protein: CASSLDGRPMNTEAFF. CDR3 DNA: TGCGCCAGCAGCTTGGATGGCCGCCCCATGAACACTGAAGCTTTCTTT. This chain connects TRBV5-1 to TRBJ1-1; D ambiguous. The germline V gene has CDR1 SGHRS and CDR2 YFSETQ. The germline V and J ends were trimmed by 0 bases and 0 bases, with 12 bases remaining between them. The CDR3 is 16 amino acids.

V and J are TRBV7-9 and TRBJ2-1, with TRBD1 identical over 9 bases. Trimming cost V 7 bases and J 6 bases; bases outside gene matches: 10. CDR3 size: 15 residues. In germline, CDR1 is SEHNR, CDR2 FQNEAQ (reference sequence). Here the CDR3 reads CASTPTRDRANEQFF. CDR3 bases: TGTGCCAGCACCCCGACTCGGGACAGGGCCAATGAGCAGTTCTTC.

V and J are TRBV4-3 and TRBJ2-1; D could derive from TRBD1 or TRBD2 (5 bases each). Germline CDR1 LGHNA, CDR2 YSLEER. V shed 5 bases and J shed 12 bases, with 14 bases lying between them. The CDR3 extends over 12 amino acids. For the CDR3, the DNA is TGCGCCAGCAGCGGCCGGGGCCAACTGCAGTTCTTC. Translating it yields CASSGRGQLQFF.

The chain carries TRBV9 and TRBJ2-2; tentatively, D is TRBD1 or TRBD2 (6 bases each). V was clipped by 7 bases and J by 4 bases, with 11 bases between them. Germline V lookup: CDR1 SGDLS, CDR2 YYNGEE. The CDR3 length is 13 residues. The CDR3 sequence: CASGGQGTGELFF. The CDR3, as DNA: TGTGCCAGCGGGGGGCAGGGCACCGGGGAGCTGTTTTTT.

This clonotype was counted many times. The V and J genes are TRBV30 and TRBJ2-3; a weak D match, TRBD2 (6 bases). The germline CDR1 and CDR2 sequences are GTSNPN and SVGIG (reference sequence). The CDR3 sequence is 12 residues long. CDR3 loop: CAQIGGSYTQYF. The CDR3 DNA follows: TGTGCTCAAATCGGAGGGAGTTATACGCAGTATTTT.

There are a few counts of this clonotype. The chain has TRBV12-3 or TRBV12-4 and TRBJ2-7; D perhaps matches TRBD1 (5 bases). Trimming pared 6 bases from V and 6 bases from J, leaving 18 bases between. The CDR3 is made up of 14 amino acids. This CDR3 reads CASSRQNSGSEQYF. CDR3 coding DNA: TGTGCCAGCAGCCGACAGAACTCCGGCTCCGAGCAGTACTTC.

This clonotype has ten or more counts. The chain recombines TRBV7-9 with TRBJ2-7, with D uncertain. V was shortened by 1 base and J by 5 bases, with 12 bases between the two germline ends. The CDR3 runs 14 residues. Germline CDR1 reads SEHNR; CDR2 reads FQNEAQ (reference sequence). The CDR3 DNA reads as TGTGCCAGCAGCTTAGACGTTCTGTACAACGAGCAGTACGTC. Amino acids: CASSLDVLYNEQYV.

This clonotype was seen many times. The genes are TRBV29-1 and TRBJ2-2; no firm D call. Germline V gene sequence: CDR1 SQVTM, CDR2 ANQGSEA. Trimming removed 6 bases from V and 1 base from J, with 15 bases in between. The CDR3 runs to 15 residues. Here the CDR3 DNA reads TGCAGCGTGGCCCCAGGACCACGGAACACCGGGGAGCTGTTTTTT. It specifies CSVAPGPRNTGELFF.

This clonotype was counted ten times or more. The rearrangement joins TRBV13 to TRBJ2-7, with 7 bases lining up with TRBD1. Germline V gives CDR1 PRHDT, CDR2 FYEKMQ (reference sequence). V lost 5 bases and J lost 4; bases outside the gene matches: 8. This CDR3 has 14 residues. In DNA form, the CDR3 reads TGTGCCAGCAGCGCCCGACAGGGAAGGTACGAGCAGTACGTC. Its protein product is CASSARQGRYEQYV.

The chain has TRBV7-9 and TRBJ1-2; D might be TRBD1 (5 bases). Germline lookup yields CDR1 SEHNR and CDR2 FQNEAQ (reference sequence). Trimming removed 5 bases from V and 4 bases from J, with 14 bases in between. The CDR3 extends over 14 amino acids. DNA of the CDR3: TGTGCCAGCAGCCGGACACTGGATGGCTATGGCTACACCTTC. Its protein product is CASSRTLDGYGYTF.

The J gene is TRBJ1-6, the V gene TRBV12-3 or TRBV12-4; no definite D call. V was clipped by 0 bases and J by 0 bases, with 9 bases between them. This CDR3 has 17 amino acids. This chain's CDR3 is CASSLAEYSSYNSPLHF. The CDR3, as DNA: TGTGCCAGCAGTTTAGCTGAGTACAGCTCCTATAATTCACCCCTCCACTTT.

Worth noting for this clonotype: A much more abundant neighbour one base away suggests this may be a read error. In DNA, the CDR3 is TGTGCCTGGAGCACGTTTCCCCAGCCAGCCTACGAGCAGTACTTC. Its protein is CAWSTFPQPAYEQYF. V usage is TRBV30 and J usage is TRBJ2-7; D unclear. The V end lost 3 bases, the J end lost 2 bases, and 17 bases lay between the germline ends. The germline V gene encodes CDR1 GTSNPN and CDR2 SVGIG (reference sequence). This CDR3 is 15 amino acids long.

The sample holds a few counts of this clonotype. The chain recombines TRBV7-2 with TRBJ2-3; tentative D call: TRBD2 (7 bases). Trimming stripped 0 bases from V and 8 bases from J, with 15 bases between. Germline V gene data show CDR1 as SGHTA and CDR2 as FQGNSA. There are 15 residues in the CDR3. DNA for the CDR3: TGTGCCAGCAGCTTAGCTGGGGGGGGGCGTGTTACGCAGTATTTT. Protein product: CASSLAGGGRVTQYF.

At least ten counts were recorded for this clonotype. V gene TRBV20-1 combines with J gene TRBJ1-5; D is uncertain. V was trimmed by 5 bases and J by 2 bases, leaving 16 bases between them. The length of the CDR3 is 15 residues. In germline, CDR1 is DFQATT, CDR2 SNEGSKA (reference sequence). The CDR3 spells CSAYQAGARNQPQHF. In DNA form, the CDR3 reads TGCAGTGCTTATCAGGCGGGCGCCCGCAATCAGCCCCAGCATTTT.

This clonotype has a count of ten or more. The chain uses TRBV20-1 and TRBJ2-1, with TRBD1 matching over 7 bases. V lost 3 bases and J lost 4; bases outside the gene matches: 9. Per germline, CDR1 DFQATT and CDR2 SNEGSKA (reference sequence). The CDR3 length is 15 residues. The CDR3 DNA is TGCAGTGCTAGTAAGGGACAGCTCATTTACAATGAGCAGTTCTTC. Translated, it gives CSASKGQLIYNEQFF.

Here the CDR3 reads CASSLDGAGLDQPQHF. The DNA of the CDR3 is TGCGCCAGCAGCTTGGATGGGGCAGGTTTGGATCAGCCCCAGCATTTT. The genes are TRBV5-1 and TRBJ1-5, with a possible D match to TRBD1 (5 bases). Germline lookup yields CDR1 SGHRS and CDR2 YFSETQ. V lost 0 bases and J lost 5, with 15 bases in between. The length of the CDR3 is 16 residues.